Below are 27 T cell receptor beta chains sequenced from a single sample in a study of identical twins. Using its own MiXCR run on the 5' RACE reads, TCRdb lists one record per CDR3 protein. The sample includes roughly 490,000 distinct CDR3 sequences, roughly 13% of them seen just once. The same data also contributed to another study, on yellow fever vaccine responses in identical twins.

The sample was CD4+ T cells sorted from blood. The receptors shown here come from a woman aged 18-29 years in good health.

This rearrangement joins TRBV5-1 to TRBJ2-3, with 8 bases lining up with TRBD2. In germline, CDR1 is SGHRS, CDR2 YFSETQ. V dropped 0 bases and J dropped 2; count of bases not matched to a gene: 2. The CDR3 is 15 amino acids. Here the CDR3 reads CASSLELADTDTQYF. DNA of the CDR3: TGCGCCAGCAGCTTGGAACTAGCGGACACAGATACGCAGTATTTT.

This clonotype was counted between two and nine times. This rearrangement joins TRBV2 to TRBJ1-1, with 10 positions matching TRBD1. This CDR3 is built from 16 residues. V trimming: 6 bases; J trimming: 3 bases; junction bases outside the gene matches: 10. Germline CDR1 and CDR2: SNHLY and FYNNEI. CDR3 sequence: CASRRNRQGADTEAFF. CDR3 coding DNA: TGTGCCAGCAGGAGAAATCGACAGGGGGCAGACACTGAAGCTTTCTTT.

This clonotype has only a few counts. The chain joins TRBV28 to TRBJ1-6, with D possibly being TRBD1 (6 bases). Deletions cut 8 bases from V and 7 bases from J, with 18 bases between. Germline V gives CDR1 MDHEN, CDR2 SYDVKM. There are 15 residues in the CDR3. The DNA for the CDR3 is TGTGCCAGCGTTTTTTCGGGGGGCTTAAATTCACCCCTCCACTTT. Amino acids: CASVFSGGLNSPLHF.

V is TRBV5-4 and J is TRBJ2-1; TRBD1 agrees at 7 bases. The V gene end was trimmed by 5 bases and the J gene end by 7 bases; junction bases not matched to a gene: 6. The CDR3 spans 13 residues. Looked up from germline, CDR1 is SGHNT and CDR2 is YYREEE (reference sequence). The CDR3 nucleotides are TGTGCCAGCAGATTACAGGGGACAAATGAGCAGTTCTTC. It is translated as CASRLQGTNEQFF.

This clonotype was seen more than once but under ten times. The chain joins TRBV5-1 to TRBJ2-1; D ambiguous. The CDR3 covers 14 residues. V lost 3 bases to trimming and J lost 6 bases, with 13 bases between them. In germline, CDR1 is SGHRS, CDR2 YFSETQ. The chain's CDR3 is CASSSTSPGNEQFF. The CDR3 nucleotides are TGCGCCAGCAGCTCCACCTCCCCGGGCAATGAGCAGTTCTTC.

This clonotype was found a few times. The chain carries TRBV12-3 or TRBV12-4 and TRBJ2-7; 14 nucleotides line up with TRBD2. J gave up 5 bases and V 6 bases, and 6 bases lay outside the gene matches. The CDR3 contains 15 residues. CDR3 DNA sequence: TGTGCCAGCAGCCGACTAGCGGGGGGGGTCGACGAGCAGTACTTC. Translated, it gives CASSRLAGGVDEQYF.

This clonotype turned up a few times. The chain has TRBV11-3 and TRBJ2-3; D call uncertain. Germline CDR1 is SGHNT and CDR2 is YENEEA. The CDR3 runs 14 residues. Deletions cut 5 bases from V and 0 bases from J, with 9 bases between. The CDR3 region has the DNA TGTGCCAGCAGCCAGAGTATTAGCACAGATACGCAGTATTTT. This codes for CASSQSISTDTQYF.

The CDR3 nucleotides read TGTGCCAGCTCACCAATGAGCGAAGAGACCCAGTACTTC. Its translation: CASSPMSEETQYF. The J gene is TRBJ2-5, the V gene TRBV18; D call uncertain. The CDR3 has 13 amino acids. The V gene lost 2 bases and the J gene lost 3 bases, with 7 bases spanning the gap. CDR1 and CDR2 from the germline V gene are KGHSH and LQKENI.

The CDR3 DNA reads as TGTGCCAGCAGCTTAGCGACTCAGGGGGCGTATAGCGAGCAGTACTTC. Its protein product is CASSLATQGAYSEQYF. The genes are TRBV7-9 and TRBJ2-7, with 8 bases identical to TRBD1. Losses at the gene ends were 0 bases for V and 6 bases for J; bases not matched to a gene: 10. CDR3 size: 16 residues. Germline CDR1 is SEHNR and CDR2 is FQNEAQ (reference sequence).

This chain connects TRBV10-3 to TRBJ2-4, with D hard to call. Germline loops: CDR1 ENHRY, CDR2 SYGVKD. Trimming left V 8 bases short and J 0 bases short, with 8 bases between. The CDR3 consists of 13 residues. CDR3 amino acids: CAIGPVAKNIQYF. CDR3 nucleotide sequence: TGTGCCATCGGACCGGTAGCCAAAAACATTCAGTACTTC.

This clonotype was seen more than once but under ten times. The V gene is TRBV7-2, the J gene TRBJ2-7; a possible D gene is TRBD1 (7 bases). The CDR3 is made up of 15 amino acids. Trimming removed 1 base at V and 2 bases at J, with 12 bases between. The germline gives CDR1 SGHTA, CDR2 FQGNSA. As DNA, the CDR3 is TGTGCCAGCAGCTTAGACAGGGGCGGGACCTACGAGCAGTACTTC. Protein: CASSLDRGGTYEQYF.

This clonotype was observed at least ten times. The chain links TRBV30 to TRBJ2-3; 10 positions match TRBD2. Germline V gives CDR1 GTSNPN, CDR2 SVGIG (reference sequence). This CDR3 region has 14 residues. J gave up 6 bases and V 4 bases, and 7 bases lay outside the gene matches. CDR3: CAWTSGRGDDTQYF. Written as DNA, the CDR3 is TGTGCCTGGACTAGCGGGAGAGGGGATGATACGCAGTATTTT.

V is TRBV12-3 or TRBV12-4 and J is TRBJ2-3; possible D gene TRBD2, 5 bases. The length of the CDR3 is 15 residues. V was clipped by 7 bases and J by 0 bases, with 14 bases between them. The CDR3 bases are TGTGCCAGCAAACATGGCGGCGGGAGCACAGATACGCAGTATTTT. Translating it yields CASKHGGGSTDTQYF.

The rearrangement joins TRBV7-3 to TRBJ2-1; 10 nucleotides match TRBD2. CDR3 length equals 15 residues. Germline V gene lookup returns CDR1 SGHTA and CDR2 FQGTGA. Trimming took 1 base from V and 7 from J; bases not matched to a gene: 4. CDR3 sequence: CASSLRASGGNEQFF. CDR3 nucleotide sequence: TGTGCCAGCAGCTTAAGGGCTAGCGGGGGTAATGAGCAGTTCTTC.

This chain uses TRBV6-2 or TRBV6-3 with TRBJ2-5, with 8 bases lining up with TRBD2. Trimming at V came to 2 bases and at J to 10 bases, leaving 12 bases not matched to a gene. Germline V gives CDR1 MNHEY, CDR2 SVGEGT. CDR3 length: 15 residues. The CDR3 loop reads CASSYDAGGRPVQYF. The CDR3, as DNA: TGTGCCAGCAGTTACGACGCGGGGGGACGCCCAGTCCAGTACTTC.

This chain connects TRBV6-2 or TRBV6-3 to TRBJ2-2; a weak D match, TRBD2 (5 bases). The CDR3 has 16 amino acids. Trimming took off 2 bases at V and 5 bases at J, with 15 bases between the two ends. Germline loops: CDR1 MNHEY, CDR2 SVGEGT. In DNA form, the CDR3 reads TGTGCCAGCAGTTACCCCCGGGGTAGTCCGACCGGGGAGCTGTTTTTT. Protein sequence: CASSYPRGSPTGELFF.

This chain joins TRBV12-3 or TRBV12-4 and TRBJ2-2; D gene unclear. V lost 5 bases, J lost 6 bases, and 10 bases lay in between. This CDR3 comprises 13 residues. CDR3 nucleotide sequence: TGTGCCAGCAGTCAAGGCAGTCCCGGGGAGCTGTTTTTT. This translates into CASSQGSPGELFF.

In this sample, this clonotype turned up a few times. The V call is TRBV10-1, the J call TRBJ2-2; D unresolved. CDR1 WNHNN and CDR2 SYGVQD come from the germline V gene (reference sequence). The CDR3 runs to 16 residues. V dropped 0 bases and J dropped 0 bases, with 8 bases sitting between them. The CDR3 nucleotides read TGCGCCAGCAGTGAGTCGGTACAGTCGAACACCGGGGAGCTGTTTTTT. The encoded protein is CASSESVQSNTGELFF.

The chain is built from TRBV12-3 or TRBV12-4 and TRBJ2-7; the D gene is possibly TRBD2 (6 bases). V lost 5 bases and J 2 bases, leaving 13 bases between the germline ends. The length of the CDR3 is 14 residues. The CDR3 coding sequence is TGTGCCAGCAGTAACCGGGACTCCACCTACGAGCAGTACTTC. Its protein is CASSNRDSTYEQYF.

The table lists this clonotype with many counts. The gene calls are TRBV12-3 or TRBV12-4 and TRBJ2-5; D ambiguous. This CDR3 is 11 amino acids long. The V gene lost 5 bases and the J gene lost 2 bases, with 3 bases spanning the gap. For the CDR3, the DNA is TGTGCCAGCAGTATTCAAGAGACCCAGTACTTC. This codes for CASSIQETQYF.

The gene calls are TRBV7-2 and TRBJ2-7; a weak D match, TRBD1 (6 bases). The CDR3 has 15 amino acids. Trimming took 2 bases from V and 0 from J, leaving 11 bases between them. CDR1 is SGHTA, CDR2 FQGNSA, per germline. CDR3 DNA sequence: TGTGCCAGCAGCTTATTCAGGGGAGCCTCCTACGAGCAGTACTTC. It translates to CASSLFRGASYEQYF.

This clonotype was observed a handful of times. The genes are TRBV28 and TRBJ2-3; tentative D call: TRBD2 (5 bases). The CDR3 loop spans 17 amino acids. Germline assignment: CDR1 MDHEN and CDR2 SYDVKM. V lost 1 base and J 1 base, leaving 15 bases between the germline ends. CDR3 sequence reads: CASSLSAAALGTDTQYF. The DNA of the CDR3 is TGTGCCAGCAGTTTATCTGCAGCGGCGTTAGGCACAGATACGCAGTATTTT.

This clonotype has more than one count but fewer than ten. The chain carries TRBV15 and TRBJ2-5; D call uncertain. Trimming took 0 bases from V and 4 from J, leaving 12 bases between them. Per germline, CDR1 LNHNV and CDR2 YYDKDF (reference sequence). The CDR3 contains 15 residues. This CDR3 is CATSRDIGSGETQYF. The DNA for the CDR3 is TGTGCCACCAGCAGAGATATCGGTTCGGGAGAGACCCAGTACTTC.

This clonotype was seen more than once but under ten times. This chain uses TRBV7-8 with TRBJ2-3; perhaps TRBD2 as D (5 bases). The length of the CDR3 is 18 residues. V dropped 0 bases and J dropped 0 bases, with 16 bases sitting between them. Germline CDR1 is SGHVS and CDR2 is FQNEAQ. CDR3 sequence: CASSLAHRVATSTDTQYF. In nucleotides, the CDR3 is TGTGCCAGCAGCTTAGCTCATAGAGTAGCGACTAGCACAGATACGCAGTATTTT.

CDR3 protein: CASSLVRTSGSHEQYF. The CDR3 DNA reads as TGCGCCAGCAGCTTGGTCCGGACTAGCGGGAGCCACGAGCAGTACTTC. The chain couples TRBV5-1 to TRBJ2-7; 13 bases match TRBD2. The CDR3 contains 16 residues. CDR1 and CDR2 (germline): SGHRS, YFSETQ. V lost 0 bases and J lost 5; bases outside the gene matches: 5. Full variable domain (outside the CDR3, taken from reference TRBV5-1 and TRBJ2-7): KAGVTQTPRYLIKTRGQQVTLSCSPISGHRSVSWYQQTPGQGLQFLFEYFSETQRNKGNFPGRFSGRQFSNSRSEMNVSTLELGDSALYLCASSLVRTSGSHEQYFGPGTRLTVT.

Points on this clonotype: Mismatch with germline at one junction end may stem from a read error. V is TRBV3-1 and J is TRBJ2-2; 9 nucleotides match TRBD1. This CDR3 is built from 17 residues. Germline V gene lookup returns CDR1 LGHDT and CDR2 YNNKEL (reference sequence). CDR3 nucleotide sequence: TGTGCCTGCAGCCGAAGAGAGACAGGGGGGAACACCGGGGAGCTGTTTTTT. This codes for CACSRRETGGNTGELFF. The variable domain in full, with the rest retrieved from reference TRBV3-1 and TRBJ2-2, is DTAVSQTPKYLVTQMGNDKSIKCEQNLGHDTMYWYKQDSKKFLKIMFSYNNKELIINETVPNRFSPKSPDKAHLNLHINSLELGDSAVYFCACSRRETGGNTGELFFGEGSRLTVL.

There are many counts of this clonotype. The genes are TRBV29-1 and TRBJ2-1, with D perhaps being TRBD1 or TRBD2 (5 bases each). Germline assignment: CDR1 SQVTM and CDR2 ANQGSEA. The CDR3 is made up of 14 amino acids. Between the trimmed V and J ends, which lost 4 bases and 10 bases, there was a span of 20 bases. Here the CDR3 DNA reads TGCAGCGTTGGTGAAGGGACCCAGACCCGGGAGCAGTTCTTC. This gives the protein CSVGEGTQTREQFF.